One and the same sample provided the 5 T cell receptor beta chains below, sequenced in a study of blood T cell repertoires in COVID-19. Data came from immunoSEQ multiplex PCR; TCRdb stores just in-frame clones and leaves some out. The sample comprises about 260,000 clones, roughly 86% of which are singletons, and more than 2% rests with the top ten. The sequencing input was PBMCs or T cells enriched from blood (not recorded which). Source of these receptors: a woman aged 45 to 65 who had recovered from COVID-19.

DNA of the CDR3: TGTGCCAGCAGCTTAGTAAGCGGGGTCGGCCGTCGTACGCAGTATTTT. It codes for CASSLVSGVGRRTQYF. The J gene is TRBJ2-3, the V gene TRBV7-2, with 7 nucleotides matching TRBD2. This CDR3 contains 16 residues. Germline V gene lookup returns CDR1 SGHTA and CDR2 FQGNSA. The V segment lost 1 base and the J segment 8 bases; nucleotides outside the gene matches: 12. The variable domain in full, completed from reference TRBV7-2 and TRBJ2-3, reads GAGVSQSPSNKVTEKGKDVELRCDPISGHTALYWYRQSLGQGLEFLIYFQGNSAPDKSGLPSDRFSAERTGGSVSTLTIQRTQQEDSAVYLCASSLVSGVGRRTQYFGPGTRLTVL.

In DNA, the CDR3 is TGTGCCAGCAGCGTGGCCCGGGGGGCTCAGTATTTT. Protein product: CASSVARGAQYF. This chain links TRBV9 with TRBJ2-3; the D gene is possibly TRBD2 (7 bases). The germline CDR1 and CDR2 sequences are SGDLS and YYNGEE. CDR3 length: 12 residues. Trimming took 2 bases from V and 12 from J, leaving 13 bases between them.

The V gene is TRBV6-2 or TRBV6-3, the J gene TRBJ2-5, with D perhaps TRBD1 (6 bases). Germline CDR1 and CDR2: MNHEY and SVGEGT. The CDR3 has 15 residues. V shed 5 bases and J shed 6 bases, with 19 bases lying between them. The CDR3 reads CASSDGTTPSKTQYF. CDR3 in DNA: TGTGCCAGCAGTGACGGGACAACCCCTTCAAAGACCCAGTACTTC.

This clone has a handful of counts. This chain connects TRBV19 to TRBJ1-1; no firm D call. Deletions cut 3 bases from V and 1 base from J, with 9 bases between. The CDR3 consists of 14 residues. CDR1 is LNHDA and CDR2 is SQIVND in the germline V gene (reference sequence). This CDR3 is CASSMGNPNTEAFF. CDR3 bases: TGTGCCAGTAGTATGGGCAACCCGAACACTGAAGCTTTCTTT.

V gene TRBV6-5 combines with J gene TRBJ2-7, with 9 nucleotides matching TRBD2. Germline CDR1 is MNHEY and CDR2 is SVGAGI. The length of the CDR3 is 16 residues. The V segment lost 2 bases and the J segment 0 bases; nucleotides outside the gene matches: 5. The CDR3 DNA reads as TGTGCCAGCAGTTACGACGGACTAGCGAGCTCCTACGAGCAGTACTTC. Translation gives CASSYDGLASSYEQYF.